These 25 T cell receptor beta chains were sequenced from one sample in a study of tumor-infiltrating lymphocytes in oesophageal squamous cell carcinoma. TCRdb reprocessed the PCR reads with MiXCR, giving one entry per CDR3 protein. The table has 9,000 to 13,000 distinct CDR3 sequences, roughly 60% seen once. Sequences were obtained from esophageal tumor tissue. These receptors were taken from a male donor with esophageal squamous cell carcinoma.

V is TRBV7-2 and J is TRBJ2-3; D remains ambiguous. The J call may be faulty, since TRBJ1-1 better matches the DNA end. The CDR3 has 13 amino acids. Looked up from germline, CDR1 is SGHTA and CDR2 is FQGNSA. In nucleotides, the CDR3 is TGTGCCAGCAGCTTCCCGCCCCGACCTGAAGCTTTCTTT. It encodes CASSFPPRPEAFF.

In DNA form, the CDR3 reads TGTGCCAGCAGTTTATTCAGCGGGAGGTGGAATGAGCAGTTCTTC. It codes for CASSLFSGRWNEQFF. This chain joins TRBV27 and TRBJ2-6; 9 nucleotides agree with TRBD2. The J call may be incorrect, as the DNA end agrees better with TRBJ2-1. This CDR3 comprises 15 residues. Germline CDR1 MNHEY, CDR2 SMNVEV (reference sequence).

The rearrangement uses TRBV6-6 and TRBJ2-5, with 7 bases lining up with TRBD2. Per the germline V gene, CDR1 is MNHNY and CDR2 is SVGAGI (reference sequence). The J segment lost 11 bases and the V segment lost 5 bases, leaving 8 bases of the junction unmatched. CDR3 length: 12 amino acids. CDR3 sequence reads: CASSGGGKKQYF. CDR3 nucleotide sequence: TGTGCCAGCAGTGGGGGGGGAAAGAAGCAGTACTTC.

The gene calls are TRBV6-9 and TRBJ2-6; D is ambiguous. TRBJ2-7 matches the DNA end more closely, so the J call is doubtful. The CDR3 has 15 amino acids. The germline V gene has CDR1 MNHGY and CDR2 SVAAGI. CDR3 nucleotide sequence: TGTGCCAGCAGTTCGGAGTATCGGTCCGCCTACGAGCAGTACTTC. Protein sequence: CASSSEYRSAYEQYF.

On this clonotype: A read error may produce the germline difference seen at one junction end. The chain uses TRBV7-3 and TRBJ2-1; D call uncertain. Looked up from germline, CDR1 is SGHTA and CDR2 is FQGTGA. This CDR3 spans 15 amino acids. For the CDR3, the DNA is TGTGCCAGCAGCTTAAGCTCTGATGGAAATTCACCCCTCCACTTC. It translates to CASSLSSDGNSPLHF. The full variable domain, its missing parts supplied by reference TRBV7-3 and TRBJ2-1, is GAGVSQTPSNKVTEKGKYVELRCDPISGHTALYWYRQSLGQGPEFLIYFQGTGAADDSGLPNDRFFAVRPEGSVSTLKIQRTERGDSAVYLCASSLSSDGNSPLHFGPGTRLTVL.

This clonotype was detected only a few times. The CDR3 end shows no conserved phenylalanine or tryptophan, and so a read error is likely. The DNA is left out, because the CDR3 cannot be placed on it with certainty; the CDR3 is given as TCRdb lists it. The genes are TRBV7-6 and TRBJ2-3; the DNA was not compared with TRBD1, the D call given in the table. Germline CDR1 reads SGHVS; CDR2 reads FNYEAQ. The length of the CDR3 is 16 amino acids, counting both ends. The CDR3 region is CASSSLGVEETQYFGA.

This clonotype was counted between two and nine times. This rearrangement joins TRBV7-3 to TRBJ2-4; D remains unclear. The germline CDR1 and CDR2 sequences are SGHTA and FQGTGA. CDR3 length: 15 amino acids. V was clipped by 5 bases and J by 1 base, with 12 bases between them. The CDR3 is CASSKNGKAKNIQYF. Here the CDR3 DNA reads TGTGCCAGCAGCAAAAACGGCAAGGCCAAAAACATTCAGTACTTC.

The CDR3 DNA follows: TGTGCCAGCAGCAAAATGGAAGAGACCCAGTACTTC. It translates to CASSKMEETQYF. J is TRBJ2-5 and V is TRBV7-6; D is undetermined. Germline CDR1 SGHVS, CDR2 FNYEAQ. Trimming cost V 5 bases and J 3 bases, with 7 bases left between them. The CDR3 runs to 12 residues.

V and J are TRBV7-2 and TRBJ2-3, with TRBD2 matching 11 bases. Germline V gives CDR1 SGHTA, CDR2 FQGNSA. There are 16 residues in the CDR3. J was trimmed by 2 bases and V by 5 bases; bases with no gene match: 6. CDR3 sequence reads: CASSPTSGANTDTQYF. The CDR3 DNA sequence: TGTGCCAGCAGCCCGACTAGCGGGGCAAACACAGATACGCAGTATTTT.

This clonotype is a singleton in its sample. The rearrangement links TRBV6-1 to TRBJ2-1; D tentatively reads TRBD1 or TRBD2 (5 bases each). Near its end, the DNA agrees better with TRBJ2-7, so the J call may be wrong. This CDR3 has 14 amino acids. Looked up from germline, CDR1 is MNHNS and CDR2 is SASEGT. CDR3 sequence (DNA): TGTGCCAGCAGTGGGGGACCGCAGACCTACGAGCAGTACTTC. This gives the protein CASSGGPQTYEQYF.

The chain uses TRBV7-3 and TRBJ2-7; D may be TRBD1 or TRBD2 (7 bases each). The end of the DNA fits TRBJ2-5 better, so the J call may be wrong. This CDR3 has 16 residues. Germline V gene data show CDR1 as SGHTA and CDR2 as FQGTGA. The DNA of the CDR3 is TGTGCCAGCAGCCAACAGGGGCGGGGGTCCCAAGAGACCCAGTACTTC. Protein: CASSQQGRGSQETQYF.

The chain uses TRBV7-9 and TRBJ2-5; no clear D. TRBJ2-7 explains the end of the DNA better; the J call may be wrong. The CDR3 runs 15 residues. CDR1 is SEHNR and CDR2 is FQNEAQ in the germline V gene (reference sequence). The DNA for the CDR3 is TGTGCCAGCAGCTTAGAGGCGGCCCAGTATTACGAGCAGTACTTC. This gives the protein CASSLEAAQYYEQYF.

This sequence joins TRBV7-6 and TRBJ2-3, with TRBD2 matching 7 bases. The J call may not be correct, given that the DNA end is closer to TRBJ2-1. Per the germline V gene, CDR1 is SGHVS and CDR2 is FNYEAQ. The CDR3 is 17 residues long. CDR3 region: CASSLELASHFYNEQFF. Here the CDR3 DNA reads TGTGCCAGCAGCTTAGAACTAGCGAGCCACTTTTACAATGAGCAGTTCTTC.

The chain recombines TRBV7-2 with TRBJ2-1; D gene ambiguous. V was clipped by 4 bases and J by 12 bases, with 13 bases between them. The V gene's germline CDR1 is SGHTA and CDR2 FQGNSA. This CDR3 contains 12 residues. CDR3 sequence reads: CASSSTLVRQFF. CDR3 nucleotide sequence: TGTGCCAGCAGCTCCACGTTAGTTCGGCAGTTCTTC.

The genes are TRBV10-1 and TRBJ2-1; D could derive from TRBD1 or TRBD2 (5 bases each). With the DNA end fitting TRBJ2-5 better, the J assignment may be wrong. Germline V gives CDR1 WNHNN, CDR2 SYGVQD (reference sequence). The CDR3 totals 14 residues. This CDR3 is CASSVRDGTETQYF. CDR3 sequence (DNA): TGCGCCAGCAGTGTTAGGGACGGAACAGAGACCCAGTACTTC.

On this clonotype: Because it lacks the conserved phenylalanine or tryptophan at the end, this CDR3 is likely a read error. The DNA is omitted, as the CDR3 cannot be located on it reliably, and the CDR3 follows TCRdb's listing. Here the CDR3 reads CASSLEGRRYEQYFGN. The chain uses TRBV7-2 and TRBJ2-1. The germline CDR1 and CDR2 sequences are SGHTA and FQGNSA. The CDR3 has 16 residues if both end residues are counted.

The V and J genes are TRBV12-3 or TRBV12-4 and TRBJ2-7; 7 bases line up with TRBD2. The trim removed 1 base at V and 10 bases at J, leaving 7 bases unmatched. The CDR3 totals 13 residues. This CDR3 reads CASSLGSRGDQYF. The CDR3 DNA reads TGTGCCAGCAGTTTAGGCAGCCGGGGGGACCAGTACTTC.

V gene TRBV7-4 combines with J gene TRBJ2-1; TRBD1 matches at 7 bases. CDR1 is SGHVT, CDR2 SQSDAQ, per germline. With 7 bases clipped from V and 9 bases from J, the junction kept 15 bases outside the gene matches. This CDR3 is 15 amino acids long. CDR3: CASTNRQGVLGEQFF. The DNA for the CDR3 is TGTGCCAGCACAAACAGACAGGGAGTATTGGGTGAGCAGTTCTTC.

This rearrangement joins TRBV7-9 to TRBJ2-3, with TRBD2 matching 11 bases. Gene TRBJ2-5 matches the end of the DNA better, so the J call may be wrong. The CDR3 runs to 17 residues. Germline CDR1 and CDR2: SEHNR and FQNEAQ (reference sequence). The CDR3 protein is CASSLSIAGGHGETQYF. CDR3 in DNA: TGTGCCAGCAGCTTATCCATAGCGGGAGGGCATGGGGAGACCCAGTACTTC.

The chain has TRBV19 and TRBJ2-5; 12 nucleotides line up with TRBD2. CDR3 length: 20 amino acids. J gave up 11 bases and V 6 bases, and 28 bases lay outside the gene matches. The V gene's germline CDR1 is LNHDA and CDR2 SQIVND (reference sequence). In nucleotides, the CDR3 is TGTGCCAGTAGACCCACTCTAGCGGGAGGGTCCTGGAGCTCCTACAATGAGCAGTACTTC. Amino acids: CASRPTLAGGSWSSYNEQYF.

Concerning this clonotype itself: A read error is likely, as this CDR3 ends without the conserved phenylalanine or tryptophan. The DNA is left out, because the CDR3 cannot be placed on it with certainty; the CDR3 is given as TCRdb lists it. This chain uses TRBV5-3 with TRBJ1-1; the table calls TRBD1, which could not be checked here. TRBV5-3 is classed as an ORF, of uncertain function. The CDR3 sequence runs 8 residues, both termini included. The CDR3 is CAGSPEGA.

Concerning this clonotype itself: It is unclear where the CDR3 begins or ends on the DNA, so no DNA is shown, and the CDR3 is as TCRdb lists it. Here the CDR3 reads CISVPETLWTSGDPNGNEQFF. The chain employs TRBV7-5 and TRBJ2-5; the listed D gene, TRBD2, was not tested against the DNA. TRBV7-5 counts as a pseudogene. The CDR3 is made up of 21 amino acids, end residues included.

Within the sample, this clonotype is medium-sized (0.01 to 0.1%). The CDR3 DNA reads TGTGCCAGCAGTTTCCGTGACAGGGTTGCCTACAATGAGCAGTTCTTC. Residues: CASSFRDRVAYNEQFF. The rearrangement uses TRBV28 and TRBJ2-1; 7 nucleotides line up with TRBD1. V was pared by 3 bases and J by 2 bases, with 7 bases of the junction left unmatched. The CDR3 length is 16 residues. Germline V gene data show CDR1 as MDHEN and CDR2 as SYDVKM.

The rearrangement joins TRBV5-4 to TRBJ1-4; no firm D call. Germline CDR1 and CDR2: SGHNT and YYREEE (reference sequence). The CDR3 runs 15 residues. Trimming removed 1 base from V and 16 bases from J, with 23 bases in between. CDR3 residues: CASSLSSGSSDTQFF. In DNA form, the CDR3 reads TGTGCCAGCAGCTTGTCGAGCGGGAGCTCAGATACGCAGTTTTTT.

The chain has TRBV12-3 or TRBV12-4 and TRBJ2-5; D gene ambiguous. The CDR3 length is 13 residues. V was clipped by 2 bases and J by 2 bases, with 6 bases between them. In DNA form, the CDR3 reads TGTGCCAGCAGTTTACTTAGGCAAGAGACCCAGTACTTC. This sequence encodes CASSLLRQETQYF.